This T cell receptor beta chain was recorded in a study of CD8+ T cells in alopecia areata. The CDR3 has 15 amino acids. Germline V CDR1 and CDR2: MGHDK, SYGVNS. The V gene lost 3 bases and the J gene lost 0 bases, with 6 bases spanning the gap. It was cDNA, reverse transcribed from extracted RNA, that served as the sequencing template. Libraries were prepared by immunoSEQ multiplex PCR; TCRdb keeps only in-frame clonotypes and omits some of them. Of 250,000 to 300,000 clones listed, about 62% are singletons. This sample's treatment: oral pan-JAK inhibitor, 5-10 mg twice daily. Source: CD4+ T cells sorted from blood, taken at week 24, from a patient treated with tofacitinib. This rearrangement joins TRBV25-1 to TRBJ2-6; the D is unclear. The clonotype originates from a human donor with alopecia areata. The CDR3: CASSDHYSGANVLTF. CDR3 DNA: TGTGCCAGCAGTGACCATTACTCTGGGGCCAACGTCCTGACTTTC.